These T cell receptor beta chains were read from a single sample in a study of Graves' ophthalmopathy and Graves' hyperthyroidism. TCRdb re-derived calls from the multiplex PCR reads in MiXCR, one entry per CDR3 protein. The profile shows approximately 1.2 million distinct CDR3 sequences, about 40% of them singletons. Sequencing was performed on peripheral blood or thyroid tissue (not recorded which). The receptors derive from an adult man with Graves' hyperthyroidism. Both conserved end residues are part of each CDR3. Fields, in order: CDR3 length, D gene, clone size, J gene, V gene, CDR3 DNA, CDR3 protein. A D gene is named only where the DNA matches it firmly. Some rows mark clone size as missing; the rest say once, few, many or name a class of expanded clone.

16	-	many	TRBJ1-6	TRBV7-8	TGTGCCAGCAGCCCCCAAAACGGGCTCTATAATTCACCCCTCCACTTT	CASSPQNGLYNSPLHF
14	-	-	TRBJ1-5	TRBV29-1	TGCAGCGTTGGGTCAGGGACACACAATCAGCCCCAGCATTTT	CSVGSGTHNQPQHF
15	TRBD2	few	TRBJ2-7	TRBV20-1	TGCAGTGCTCCCCCTAGGGCTAGCGGGAGCGGCGAGCAGTACTTC	CSAPPRASGSGEQYF
17	TRBD2	-	TRBJ2-5	TRBV5-1	TGCGCCAGCAGCTCAAGCGGGGGGAGGTCCGTTCGGGAGACCCAGTACTTC	CASSSSGGRSVRETQYF
12	TRBD1	-	TRBJ1-5	TRBV29-1	TGCAGCGCAGAGACAGGGAACCAGCCCCAGCATTTT	CSAETGNQPQHF
16	-	-	TRBJ1-4	TRBV16	TGTGCCAGCAGCCAATCGCGTTCGGGCCCTTATGAAAAACTGTTTTTT	CASSQSRSGPYEKLFF
16	-	many	TRBJ1-1	TRBV5-1	TGCGCCAGCAGCTTGGGGGTTGCCAGGGGAAACACTGAAGCTTTCTTT	CASSLGVARGNTEAFF
14	TRBD1	many	TRBJ2-7	TRBV20-1	TGCAGTGCCCATGGACAGGGAGTCACCTACGAGCAGTACTTC	CSAHGQGVTYEQYF
13	-	many	TRBJ2-7	TRBV20-1	TGCAGTGCTAGGAGGGTCAGCTCCTACGAGCAGTACTTC	CSARRVSSYEQYF
12	-	-	TRBJ2-7	TRBV29-1	TGCAGCGTTAGCGCCGCCTCCTACGAGCAGTACTTC	CSVSAASYEQYF
15	TRBD1	-	TRBJ1-5	TRBV2	TGTGCCAGCAGTCCACAGGGGATAGGCAATCAGCCCCAGCATTTT	CASSPQGIGNQPQHF
15	-	once	TRBJ2-7	TRBV19	TGTGCCAGTAGTATGGCGGGGCTGGTCTCCTACGAGCAGTACTTC	CASSMAGLVSYEQYF
15	-	many	TRBJ1-1	TRBV9	TGTGCCAGCAGCGTAGATGGGGGCTGGGGCACTGAAGCTTTCTTT	CASSVDGGWGTEAFF
17	-	-	TRBJ1-5	TRBV6-6	TGTGCCAGCAATAGTAGGGGCAGGGAATATAGCAATCAGCCCCAGCATTTT	CASNSRGREYSNQPQHF
16	TRBD1	few	TRBJ1-1	TRBV5-5	TGTGCCAGCAGCTTGGACTGGACAGGGAGGAACACTGAAGCTTTCTTT	CASSLDWTGRNTEAFF
15	TRBD2	many	TRBJ2-5	TRBV20-1	TGCAGTGCTAGAGAGGCTAGCGGGACCCAAGAGACCCAGTACTTC	CSAREASGTQETQYF
13	TRBD1	few	TRBJ2-7	TRBV12-3/TRBV12-4	TGTGCCAGCACGCTGACAGGGGTGCTAGAGCAGTACTTC	CASTLTGVLEQYF
14	-	-	TRBJ1-1	TRBV10-2	TGCGCCAGCAGTACCACAGGGAGGGTCACTGAAGCTTTCTTT	CASSTTGRVTEAFF
13	-	many	TRBJ2-7	TRBV5-8	TGTGCCAGCAGCCCAGACCCGGTGGGGGAGCAGTACTTC	CASSPDPVGEQYF
15	-	-	TRBJ2-2	TRBV12-3/TRBV12-4	TGTGCCAGCAGTTCCGTGCAGCCGAACACCGGGGAGCTGTTTTTT	CASSSVQPNTGELFF
15	-	many	TRBJ1-5	TRBV15	TGTGCCACCAGGATTGGGACGTCGGGCAATCAGCCCCAGCATTTT	CATRIGTSGNQPQHF
14	-	few	TRBJ2-7	TRBV7-9	TGTGCCAGCAGCGAGGGGGGGCCTCGCTACGAGCAGTACTTC	CASSEGGPRYEQYF
15	-	-	TRBJ2-5	TRBV15	TGTGCCACCAGCATGTCTTTCGGCAGGCAAGAGACCCAGTACTTC	CATSMSFGRQETQYF
15	TRBD2	-	TRBJ2-5	TRBV7-9	TGTGCCAGCAGCCGATCAATAGCGGGAGATGAGACCCAGTACTTC	CASSRSIAGDETQYF
14	-	many	TRBJ2-5	TRBV10-3	TGTGCCATCAGTGAGTCGGAAAACCAAGAGACCCAGTACTTC	CAISESENQETQYF
15	-	-	TRBJ1-1	TRBV7-9	TGTGCCATATCGGGGCCCGCAAGACGAAACACTGAAGCTTTCTTT	CAISGPARRNTEAFF
14	-	-	TRBJ1-6	TRBV29-1	TGCAGCGTCACCCGGGGGGGTCGAAATTCACCCCTCCACTTT	CSVTRGGRNSPLHF
13	-	many	TRBJ2-2	TRBV10-3	TGTGCCATCAGTAAGGAGAACACCGGGGAGCTGTTTTTT	CAISKENTGELFF
13	TRBD1	many	TRBJ1-1	TRBV20-1	TGCAGTGCAGAGGGACAGACAAACACTGAAGCTTTCTTT	CSAEGQTNTEAFF
15	-	-	TRBJ1-2	TRBV28	TGTGCCAGCAGTTCGAACCCCAGGGAAGGGTATGGCTACACCTTC	CASSSNPREGYGYTF
11	-	-	TRBJ2-3	TRBV7-2	TGTGCCAGCAGGGAATCATATACGCAGTATTTT	CASRESYTQYF
14	-	many	TRBJ2-7	TRBV10-3	TGTGCCATCAGTGAGTCGACACAGGGCTACGAGCAGTACTTC	CAISESTQGYEQYF
14	-	many	TRBJ2-7	TRBV19	TGTGCCAGTAGCAATGGGGGAGCGGTAGACGAGCAGTACTTC	CASSNGGAVDEQYF
16	-	-	TRBJ2-7	TRBV28	TGTGCCAGCAGCTCCCCTGGGGCAGGGCTAACCTACGAGCAGTACTTC	CASSSPGAGLTYEQYF
14	-	-	TRBJ2-3	TRBV14	TGTGCCAGCAGCCAAGAAGATCGTACAGATACGCAGTATTTT	CASSQEDRTDTQYF
16	-	few	TRBJ2-2	TRBV7-2	TGTGCCAGCAGGGACCCGAGGTCCTCGAACACCGGGGAGCTGTTTTTT	CASRDPRSSNTGELFF
14	-	-	TRBJ1-6	TRBV10-3	TGTGCCATCAGTGGGGCAGGGGACAATTCACCCCTCCACTTT	CAISGAGDNSPLHF
16	-	many	TRBJ2-5	TRBV7-3	TGTGCCAGCAGCCCAGACGGAAACACCGCGGGAGAGACCCAGTACTTC	CASSPDGNTAGETQYF
14	TRBD1	-	TRBJ2-5	TRBV4-1	TGCGCCAGCAGCCAGATGACAGGGGAAGAGACCCAGTACTTC	CASSQMTGEETQYF
16	-	-	TRBJ1-5	TRBV6-6	TGTGCCAGCAGGCAAGGTTTCGCAGGTTTCAATCAGCCCCAGCATTTT	CASRQGFAGFNQPQHF
13	-	many	TRBJ2-7	TRBV20-1	TGCAGTGCTAGACCGAACCTTCTAGGCGAGCAGTACTTC	CSARPNLLGEQYF
14	TRBD2	many	TRBJ2-7	TRBV4-1	TGCGCCAGCAGCCAAGCCGGCGGGGGAGGCGAGCAGTACTTC	CASSQAGGGGEQYF
11	-	-	TRBJ1-1	TRBV29-1	TGCAGCTTCCAGGAGGGCACTGAAGCTTTCTTT	CSFQEGTEAFF
13	-	once	TRBJ1-1	TRBV5-1	TGCGCCAGCAGCTTGGAGGGGATGGCTGAAGCTTTCTTT	CASSLEGMAEAFF
16	-	-	TRBJ1-4	TRBV10-3	TGTGCCAGCAGTATTCCGGACGCCCCGGGGCGTGAAAAACTGTTTTTT	CASSIPDAPGREKLFF
15	-	many	TRBJ2-5	TRBV7-2	TGTGCCAGCAGCTTAGGGTGGACGGAACAAGAGACCCAGTACTTC	CASSLGWTEQETQYF
14	-	few	TRBJ2-3	TRBV10-3	TGTGCCATCAGGGTCCAAGCAGGCACAGATACGCAGTATTTT	CAIRVQAGTDTQYF
13	-	-	TRBJ1-2	TRBV29-1	TGCAGCCCTCGAATGGGCGTATCCTATGGCTACACCTTC	CSPRMGVSYGYTF
12	-	-	TRBJ2-7	TRBV18	TGTGCCAGCTCACCAGTGCGGGGAGAGCAGTACTTC	CASSPVRGEQYF
14	-	few	TRBJ1-5	TRBV20-1	TGCAGTGCTAGTGGAGGACGCGGAGGGCAGCCCCAGCATTTT	CSASGGRGGQPQHF
18	-	few	TRBJ2-6	TRBV4-3	TGCGCCAGCAGCCAAGATTTGTCAGGATCCTCTGGGGCCAACGTCCTGACTTTC	CASSQDLSGSSGANVLTF
11	-	-	TRBJ2-5	TRBV15	TGTGCCATCGGGGTTGGCGAGACCCAGTACTTC	CAIGVGETQYF